These 30 T cell receptor beta chains share one sample of origin, sequenced in a study of blood T cell repertoires in COVID-19. Sequenced by immunoSEQ multiplex PCR; TCRdb stores in-frame clones only, minus some. In the table there are some 150,000 clones, around 82% of which are singletons. The sequencing input was peripheral blood. The receptors were gathered from a woman aged 55-75 years with acute or convalescent COVID-19.

This chain joins TRBV28 and TRBJ1-4; 12 bases agree with TRBD1. Germline values: CDR1 MDHEN, CDR2 SYDVKM. This CDR3 comprises 15 residues. The ends lost 6 bases at V and 8 bases at J; junction bases unmatched: 7. CDR3 in DNA: TGTGCCAGCAGGGGACAGGGGGCCTGGACGGAAAAACTGTTTTTT. Its translation: CASRGQGAWTEKLFF.

V usage is TRBV4-3 and J usage is TRBJ1-6; possibly TRBD1 for D (5 bases). The V gene lost 3 bases and the J gene lost 14 bases, with 17 bases spanning the gap. The CDR3 contains 14 residues. The germline V gene has CDR1 LGHNA and CDR2 YSLEER. The CDR3 DNA is TGCGCCAGCAGCCAGCCCGGGGGGACGGGTTCCCTCCACTTT. Translation: CASSQPGGTGSLHF.

The chain uses TRBV7-9 and TRBJ2-7; D perhaps matches TRBD2 (6 bases). This CDR3 has 13 residues. The V end was cut by 5 bases, the J end by 2 bases, with 10 bases between. Germline CDR1 reads SEHNR; CDR2 reads FQNEAQ (reference sequence). Here the CDR3 DNA reads TGTGCCAGCAGCCTGCAGCGGGCCTACGAGCAGTACTTC. It yields the protein CASSLQRAYEQYF.

This clone was recorded once. The V gene is TRBV28, the J gene TRBJ2-3; possibly TRBD1 for D (6 bases). The germline CDR1 and CDR2 sequences are MDHEN and SYDVKM. This CDR3 is 15 amino acids long. Trimming took off 4 bases at V and 3 bases at J, with 14 bases between the two ends. Written as DNA, the CDR3 is TGTGCCAGCAGTTCGACACAGGGAGTGACAGATACGCAGTATTTT. Its translation is CASSSTQGVTDTQYF.

The chain has TRBV5-1 and TRBJ1-1; D is ambiguous. Germline V gene lookup returns CDR1 SGHRS and CDR2 YFSETQ. CDR3 size: 14 residues. The ends were cut back, 4 bases at V and 3 bases at J, with 13 bases in the middle. The CDR3 here is CASSGPFEDTEAFF. The CDR3 DNA reads TGCGCCAGCAGCGGTCCATTTGAGGACACTGAAGCTTTCTTT.

CDR3 sequence reads: CASSLTGGPQGTQYF. CDR3 nucleotide sequence: TGTGCCAGCAGCTTAACTGGGGGACCACAGGGTACGCAGTATTTT. This chain links TRBV7-2 with TRBJ2-3, with D perhaps matching TRBD1 (6 bases). Germline lookup yields CDR1 SGHTA and CDR2 FQGNSA. CDR3 length: 15 amino acids. V was shortened by 2 bases and J by 8 bases, with 17 bases between the two germline ends.

This rearrangement joins TRBV4-3 to TRBJ1-4; no reliable D call. The CDR3 contains 14 residues. Per the germline V gene, CDR1 is LGHNA and CDR2 is YSLEER. Trimming took off 0 bases at V and 4 bases at J, with 6 bases between the two ends. For the CDR3, the DNA is TGCGCCAGCAGCCAAGAGTCGGTTAATGAAAAACTGTTTTTT. Translating it yields CASSQESVNEKLFF.

The chain is built from TRBV5-1 and TRBJ1-1; D gene ambiguous. Germline-derived CDR1 and CDR2 are SGHRS and YFSETQ. The CDR3 consists of 14 residues. Deletions cut 0 bases from V and 1 base from J, with 7 bases between. The CDR3 region has the DNA TGCGCCAGCAGCTTGGCCACTACGAACACTGAAGCTTTCTTT. It encodes CASSLATTNTEAFF.

V usage is TRBV7-2 and J usage is TRBJ2-7; 10 nucleotides align to TRBD1. V lost 4 bases to trimming and J lost 4 bases; unmatched junction nucleotides: 7. Germline CDR1 reads SGHTA; CDR2 reads FQGNSA. This CDR3 is 15 amino acids long. The CDR3 DNA is TGTGCCAGCAGCTACGACAGGGGGCACCATTACGAGCAGTACTTC. Translated, it gives CASSYDRGHHYEQYF.

The rearrangement joins TRBV9 to TRBJ2-7, with TRBD1 identical over 10 bases. The ends lost 4 bases at V and 6 bases at J; junction bases unmatched: 10. This CDR3 has 15 amino acids. Germline assignment: CDR1 SGDLS and CDR2 YYNGEE. The CDR3: CASSTTGTGAFEQYF. CDR3 bases: TGTGCCAGCAGCACTACCGGGACAGGGGCCTTCGAGCAGTACTTC.

This chain uses TRBV6-5 with TRBJ2-5; 8 bases agree with TRBD2. J lost 7 bases, V lost 6 bases, and 7 bases had no gene match. The CDR3 is 13 residues long. Germline V gene lookup returns CDR1 MNHEY and CDR2 SVGAGI. The CDR3 sequence is CASSGTSRGTQYF. The CDR3 DNA follows: TGTGCCAGCAGCGGGACTAGTCGAGGGACCCAGTACTTC.

The CDR3 DNA reads as TGTGCCAGTGAACTACAGGGAAACTATGGCTACACCTTC. This codes for CASELQGNYGYTF. The genes are TRBV6-5 and TRBJ1-2; tentatively, D is TRBD1 (6 bases). Germline V gene lookup returns CDR1 MNHEY and CDR2 SVGAGI. The CDR3 loop spans 13 amino acids. V was clipped by 9 bases and J by 2 bases, with 13 bases between them.

V gene TRBV2 combines with J gene TRBJ1-1; possibly TRBD1 for D (6 bases). The germline V gene encodes CDR1 SNHLY and CDR2 FYNNEI. The CDR3 is made up of 13 amino acids. V lost 5 bases and J lost 1, with 8 bases in between. CDR3 bases: TGTGCCAGCAGTTCACAGGGGAACACTGAAGCTTTCTTT. Translating gives CASSSQGNTEAFF.

On this clone itself: The junction departs from the called germline gene at one end, perhaps through a read error. The rearrangement joins TRBV6-6 to TRBJ1-2; 7 bases are a match to TRBD1. CDR1 MNHNY and CDR2 SVGAGI come from the germline V gene (reference sequence). CDR3 length equals 13 residues. The CDR3: CASTLKRDSPHGF. The CDR3 DNA sequence: TGTGCCAGCACCCTTAAACGGGACAGCCCGCACGGATTC.

The V gene is TRBV5-1, the J gene TRBJ2-3, with 7 positions matching TRBD1. From germline, CDR1 is SGHRS and CDR2 YFSETQ. The V segment lost 0 bases and the J segment 4 bases; nucleotides outside the gene matches: 2. The CDR3 spans 14 residues. The CDR3 here is CASSLGTGADTQYF. Written as DNA, the CDR3 is TGCGCCAGCAGCTTGGGAACAGGGGCAGATACGCAGTATTTT.

The chain employs TRBV28 and TRBJ1-2; possible D gene TRBD1, 5 bases. Germline CDR1 is MDHEN and CDR2 is SYDVKM. There are 13 residues in the CDR3. The V gene lost 3 bases and the J gene lost 4 bases, with 9 bases spanning the gap. Written as DNA, the CDR3 is TGTGCCAGCAGTTTGGGGGGTAGCTATGGCTACACCTTC. Its protein product is CASSLGGSYGYTF.

The rearrangement uses TRBV5-4 and TRBJ2-7; 8 bases fit TRBD1. Trimming cost V 4 bases and J 1 base; bases outside gene matches: 7. There are 15 residues in the CDR3. The germline V gene has CDR1 SGHNT and CDR2 YYREEE (reference sequence). The CDR3 DNA is TGTGCCAGCAGCGGGCGGACAGGGTTGTCCTACGAGCAGTACTTC. Protein: CASSGRTGLSYEQYF.

The V call is TRBV9, the J call TRBJ1-4, with 11 bases that match TRBD1. This CDR3 contains 16 residues. V was pared by 4 bases and J by 6 bases, with 8 bases of the junction left unmatched. The germline CDR1 and CDR2 sequences are SGDLS and YYNGEE. The CDR3 region has the DNA TGTGCCAGCAGCCCCCGCGGACAGGGGGCAGATGAAAAACTGTTTTTT. This gives the protein CASSPRGQGADEKLFF.

In its sample, this clone was seen a few times. This chain connects TRBV24-1 to TRBJ2-2, with 7 bases aligning to TRBD1. The CDR3 loop spans 13 amino acids. The J segment lost 12 bases and the V segment lost 4 bases, leaving 7 bases of the junction unmatched. Per the germline V gene, CDR1 is KGHDR and CDR2 is SFDVKD. The CDR3 region has the DNA TGTGCCACCAGTGACCTCACGACAGGGAAGCTGTTTTTT. As protein: CATSDLTTGKLFF.

V usage is TRBV6-2 or TRBV6-3 and J usage is TRBJ2-2; D uncertain. V gave up 6 bases and J gave up 2 bases, with 13 bases separating them. Per the germline V gene, CDR1 is MNHEY and CDR2 is SVGEGT. The CDR3 loop spans 15 amino acids. The CDR3 nucleotides read TGTGCCAGCAGCTTAGCTGACTTAAACACCGGGGAGCTGTTTTTT. Translation: CASSLADLNTGELFF.

This clone was seen only a few times. J is TRBJ2-2 and V is TRBV18; 7 bases match TRBD2. Looked up from germline, CDR1 is KGHSH and CDR2 is LQKENI. CDR3 length: 14 amino acids. Unmatched junction bases numbered 6, after V lost 4 bases and J lost 7 bases. The CDR3 DNA sequence: TGTGCCAGCTCACGGAATCAGCGGGACGGGGAGCTGTTTTTT. Its protein is CASSRNQRDGELFF.

The chain uses TRBV30 and TRBJ2-2, with a weak D call TRBD1 (5 bases). Per the germline V gene, CDR1 is GTSNPN and CDR2 is SVGIG (reference sequence). The germline V and J ends were trimmed by 7 bases and 0 bases, with 15 bases remaining between them. There are 15 residues in the CDR3. CDR3: CAFDSSVANTGELFF. The CDR3 DNA follows: TGTGCCTTCGACAGTTCCGTCGCGAACACCGGGGAGCTGTTTTTT. The whole variable domain, filled in from reference TRBV30 and TRBJ2-2, reads SQTIHQWPATLVQPVGSPLSLECTVEGTSNPNLYWYRQAAGRGLQLLFYSVGIGQISSEVPQNLSASRPQDRQFILSSKKLLLSDSGFYLCAFDSSVANTGELFFGEGSRLTVL.

The chain recombines TRBV28 with TRBJ1-1; D possibly corresponds to TRBD1 (6 bases). The germline gives CDR1 MDHEN, CDR2 SYDVKM. CDR3 length equals 18 residues. Trimming removed 3 bases from V and 0 bases from J, with 20 bases in between. The CDR3 DNA reads as TGTGCCAGCAGTTTCAGATTCAGGGGACGGGAAATGAACACTGAAGCTTTCTTT. Translating gives CASSFRFRGREMNTEAFF.

This rearrangement joins TRBV9 to TRBJ2-1, with 8 bases matching TRBD2. This CDR3 region has 15 residues. The V gene's germline CDR1 is SGDLS and CDR2 YYNGEE. Trimming cost V 0 bases and J 4 bases; bases outside gene matches: 3. CDR3 region: CASSVEVAGYNEQFF. In DNA, the CDR3 is TGTGCCAGCAGCGTAGAGGTAGCGGGATACAATGAGCAGTTCTTC.

The chain recombines TRBV6-5 with TRBJ1-1, with D hard to call. Germline CDR1 and CDR2: MNHEY and SVGAGI. This CDR3 comprises 16 residues. V was cut by 0 bases and J by 0 bases, with 11 bases left in between. CDR3 protein: CASSYSREEMNTEAFF. DNA of the CDR3: TGTGCCAGCAGTTACTCGAGGGAGGAGATGAACACTGAAGCTTTCTTT.

This chain connects TRBV5-1 to TRBJ1-1, with TRBD1 matching 7 bases. V lost 2 bases and J lost 3; bases outside the gene matches: 4. Germline V gene data show CDR1 as SGHRS and CDR2 as YFSETQ. The CDR3 consists of 14 residues. CDR3 loop: CASSFSRGDTEAFF. CDR3 sequence (DNA): TGCGCCAGCAGCTTCAGCAGGGGGGACACTGAAGCTTTCTTT. Drawing the rest from reference TRBV5-1 and TRBJ1-1, the complete variable domain is KAGVTQTPRYLIKTRGQQVTLSCSPISGHRSVSWYQQTPGQGLQFLFEYFSETQRNKGNFPGRFSGRQFSNSRSEMNVSTLELGDSALYLCASSFSRGDTEAFFGQGTRLTVV.

This clone has just one count. V is TRBV11-2 and J is TRBJ1-2; D is perhaps TRBD1 (5 bases). The CDR3 runs 15 residues. Germline loops: CDR1 SGHAT, CDR2 FQNNGV. Trimming took 4 bases from V and 6 from J, leaving 18 bases between them. The CDR3 coding sequence is TGTGCCAGCAGCTCGGTGGGTGGTAGGGGCAATGGCTACACCTTC. It yields the protein CASSSVGGRGNGYTF.

The chain links TRBV18 to TRBJ2-2, with 8 bases that match TRBD1. Germline trimming cut 3 bases from V and 3 bases from J; bases unmatched to any gene: 3. Germline V CDR1 and CDR2: KGHSH, LQKENI. The length of the CDR3 is 15 residues. CDR3 protein: CASSPGQGDTGELFF. The CDR3 region has the DNA TGTGCCAGCTCACCCGGACAGGGAGACACCGGGGAGCTGTTTTTT.

The rearrangement joins TRBV14 to TRBJ1-2, with TRBD1 matching 7 bases. This CDR3 has 13 amino acids. V dropped 3 bases and J dropped 8; count of bases not matched to a gene: 6. In germline, CDR1 is SGHDN, CDR2 FVKESK. The CDR3 bases are TGTGCCAGCAGCCAGTACAGGGGTTGGGGCTACACCTTC. Protein product: CASSQYRGWGYTF.

The chain employs TRBV11-2 and TRBJ2-2, with 10 nucleotides matching TRBD2. The CDR3 length is 16 residues. Germline CDR1 and CDR2: SGHAT and FQNNGV. The trim removed 0 bases at V and 4 bases at J, leaving 2 bases unmatched. This CDR3 is CASSLELAGFTGELFF. For the CDR3, the DNA is TGTGCCAGCAGCTTAGAACTAGCGGGGTTCACCGGGGAGCTGTTTTTT.